This T cell receptor beta chain comes out of a study of blood T cell repertoires in COVID-19 (dated by TCRdb to about 2020). About the full investigation: Samples covering the acute and convalescent phases of COVID-19 were provided by collaborators in the United States, Italy and Spain. The material from the prospective study consisted of cDNA or gDNA derived from T cells, B-cell-depleted T cells, or PBMCs. The dataset comprised deeply sampled blood TCRbeta repertoires from subjects exposed to, actively infected with, or recovered from COVID-19. The repertoires were released in a freely available public database meant as a resource for research on the immune response to SARS-CoV-2. Samples were obtained from the ongoing ImmuneRACE study (first 160 participants) and from 1,254 subjects provided by 6 global collaborators. Nearly every sample came with metadata listing a de-identified subject ID, COVID-19 status, age in years and sex. Where available, HLA class I and class II types were obtained from metadata supplied by the sample provider rather than from assay-based typing. Summary of the overall study and its limitations: Clinical and demographic metadata were provided uncurated, with the amount varying by source and participant.

Comment on this clone: Its target antigen remains unknown. Base-call qualities are not available, and no considerably larger clone is one nucleotide away.

According to the germline V gene, CDR1 reads MDHEN and CDR2 reads SYDVKM. Measured from the cysteine to the phenylalanine, the CDR3 is 14 residues long. The only DNA kept is the CDR3, 42 bases in frame from the first base. V sheds 5 bases and J sheds 4 bases, leaving 14 bases between their ends. TCRbeta CDR3 regions were amplified from genomic DNA using the immunoSEQ Assay, a bias-controlled multiplex PCR. In the paper's pipeline: Nucleated cell counts per sample were estimated from amplification of reference gene primers within the assay. Sequence reads were collapsed and filtered to measure the absolute abundance of every unique TCRbeta CDR3 rearrangement. For each sample, productive Simpson clonality was calculated as the square root of Simpson's diversity index over productive rearrangements. TCRdb stores this immuneACCESS table with in-frame sequences only. Part of the clones is absent; in the studies checked, under half of the shortfall reflects unresolved V genes, and no reason is known for the rest. Clonal size and the V and J genes are those of that table, whereas D and trimming came from the DNA. For this sample there are roughly 140,000 clones; about four fifths appear just once. Roughly 2% of the sample is taken by the ten largest.

Collaborating institutions collected whole blood in K2EDTA tubes following their own protocols. For TCRbeta analysis, collaborator samples were shipped as frozen whole blood, as isolated PBMCs, or as DNA extracted from either sample type. Recombination joined TRBV28 with TRBJ1-1; TRBD1 could be the D gene, as 6 bases match. Sequencing was carried out using peripheral blood. The origin of this receptor is a man between 65 and 80 years old with acute or convalescent COVID-19. The CDR3 here reads CASSPPGGATEAFF. The sequenced DNA is TGTGCCAGCAGTCCCCCGGGGGGGGCCACTGAAGCTTTCTTT. Joined to the reference TRBV28 and TRBJ1-1 proteins, this CDR3 gives the full variable domain: DVKVTQSSRYLVKRTGEKVFLECVQDMDHENMFWYRQDPGLGLRLIYFSYDVKMKEKGDIPEGYSVSREKKERFSLILESASTNQTSMYLCASSPPGGATEAFFGQGTRLTVV.